This paragraph reports one T cell receptor beta chain. No antigen is known for it. The sample originates from a study of synovial regulatory T cells in juvenile arthritis. This CDR3 has 15 residues. There is no recorded DNA. CDR1 and CDR2 (germline): SGHRS, YFSETQ. HLA-DR+ Treg cells made up the iaTreg subset. Only in-frame clones appear in the TCRdb table, and some are missing; sequencing was by immunoSEQ multiplex PCR. With 9,500 to 10,000 clones in the sample, the ten largest clones hold about 1.7%. Study findings and constraints: Synovial Treg CDR3 sequences overlapped more with iaTregs than other circulating Tregs. Compared with other blood Treg cells, inflammation-associated Treg cells had reduced TCR diversity.

The chain is built from TRBV5-1 and TRBJ1-5. The TCR originated in a donor aged 2-35 years with juvenile idiopathic arthritis. Sequencing was done on a sample of Treg cells from blood. The sample's subset: HLA-DR+ inflammation-associated blood Treg cells. CDR3 sequence reads: CASSFGGGENQPQHF. Together with reference TRBV5-1 and TRBJ1-5, the CDR3 gives the full variable domain: KAGVTQTPRYLIKTRGQQVTLSCSPISGHRSVSWYQQTPGQGLQFLFEYFSETQRNKGNFPGRFSGRQFSNSRSEMNVSTLELGDSALYLCASSFGGGENQPQHFGDGTRLSIL.